A single sample is the source of the 24 T cell receptor beta chains below, sequenced in a study of T-cell memory formation after mild COVID-19. TCRdb re-analysed the 5' RACE reads in MiXCR, keeping a single row per CDR3 protein. The sample lists some 120,000 distinct CDR3 sequences, roughly 15% occurring once. The source material was PBMCs or a T cell subset sorted from them (not recorded which). These receptors were obtained from an adult woman who had mild COVID-19 (a few samples of this study predate the infection). Cell type and time point are not known.

This clonotype was detected only a few times. The chain carries TRBV10-3 and TRBJ2-7, with unresolved D. The CDR3 spans 16 residues. In germline, CDR1 is ENHRY, CDR2 SYGVKD. The V gene lost 7 bases and the J gene lost 0 bases, with 19 bases spanning the gap. Written as DNA, the CDR3 is TGTGCCATCACCGAAGGCCAGCAATCGGGCTCCTACGAGCAGTACTTC. Its translation is CAITEGQQSGSYEQYF.

This clonotype was counted a few times. This chain links TRBV7-2 with TRBJ2-7; 8 bases align to TRBD1. V shed 4 bases, J shed 4 bases, and the junction held 6 bases outside the gene matches. The CDR3 totals 14 residues. Germline-derived CDR1 and CDR2 are SGHTA and FQGNSA. CDR3 sequence reads: CASSYRDRSYEQYF. DNA for the CDR3: TGTGCCAGCAGCTACCGGGACAGGAGTTACGAGCAGTACTTC.

This clonotype was seen a few times. The rearrangement joins TRBV29-1 to TRBJ2-5, with D possibly called TRBD1 or TRBD2 (7 bases each). Germline loops: CDR1 SQVTM, CDR2 ANQGSEA. The CDR3 covers 12 residues. The V gene lost 6 bases and the J gene lost 4 bases, with 12 bases spanning the gap. Here the CDR3 DNA reads TGCAGCGTCGGCAGGGGGGGAGAGACCCAGTACTTC. This gives the protein CSVGRGGETQYF.

This clonotype has just a few counts. The chain couples TRBV5-1 to TRBJ2-7, with 7 bases lining up with TRBD1. Germline lookup yields CDR1 SGHRS and CDR2 YFSETQ. V was pared by 0 bases and J by 4 bases, with 7 bases of the junction left unmatched. This CDR3 spans 15 amino acids. CDR3 sequence: CASSLGQGGGYEQYF. DNA for the CDR3: TGCGCCAGCAGCTTGGGACAGGGCGGAGGTTACGAGCAGTACTTC.

CDR3 amino acids: CASSPGQPDKAFF. Written as DNA, the CDR3 is TGTGCCAGCAGTCCCGGGCAGCCGGATAAAGCTTTCTTT. The rearrangement links TRBV6-5 to TRBJ1-1; D call uncertain. The V end was cut by 5 bases, the J end by 9 bases, with 16 bases between. Germline V gives CDR1 MNHEY, CDR2 SVGAGI. The CDR3 has 13 amino acids.

This clonotype was counted a few times. The chain couples TRBV4-1 to TRBJ2-2, with D maybe TRBD1 (6 bases). V gave up 7 bases and J gave up 6 bases, with 12 bases separating them. CDR3 length equals 13 residues. Germline-derived CDR1 and CDR2 are MGHRA and YSYEKL. CDR3 loop: CASNLQGSGELFF. In DNA form, the CDR3 reads TGCGCCAGCAACCTTCAGGGGTCCGGGGAGCTGTTTTTT.

This clonotype has more than one count but fewer than ten. The V call is TRBV2, the J call TRBJ2-1; a weak D match, TRBD2 (5 bases). CDR1 and CDR2 (germline): SNHLY, FYNNEI. The CDR3 covers 16 residues. V lost 3 bases to trimming and J lost 0 bases, with 12 bases between them. In DNA form, the CDR3 reads TGTGCCAGCAGTGACATTCTAGCTTCCTCCTACAATGAGCAGTTCTTC. Residues: CASSDILASSYNEQFF.

This clonotype was counted only a few times. The genes are TRBV11-2 and TRBJ2-2; 7 positions match TRBD1. J was trimmed by 3 bases and V by 4 bases; bases with no gene match: 8. The germline V gene has CDR1 SGHAT and CDR2 FQNNGV. The CDR3 length is 16 residues. The CDR3 region is CASSSPWDSHTGELFF. The CDR3 DNA reads TGTGCCAGCAGCTCCCCATGGGACAGCCACACCGGGGAGCTGTTTTTT.

In this sample, this clonotype turned up a few times. The chain uses TRBV29-1 and TRBJ2-7; 7 bases line up with TRBD1. The trim removed 1 base at V and 3 bases at J, leaving 9 bases unmatched. CDR1 SQVTM and CDR2 ANQGSEA come from the germline V gene. The CDR3 has 15 amino acids. The CDR3 reads CSVEASQTGSYEQYF. CDR3 DNA: TGCAGCGTTGAAGCGTCTCAGACAGGGAGCTACGAGCAGTACTTC.

The chain is built from TRBV5-1 and TRBJ2-6; D is unclear. The germline gives CDR1 SGHRS, CDR2 YFSETQ. The CDR3 is 14 residues long. Trimming removed 4 bases from V and 3 bases from J, with 8 bases in between. The CDR3, as DNA: TGCGCCAGCAGCCTGGACCGTGGGGCCAACGTCCTGACTTTC. Residues: CASSLDRGANVLTF.

This clonotype was detected a few times. The CDR3 coding sequence is TGTGCCAGCAGTTTACCGGGGTTGGGAGGCTACACCTTC. As protein: CASSLPGLGGYTF. V is TRBV12-3 or TRBV12-4 and J is TRBJ1-2; no clear D. The CDR3 length is 13 residues. Trimming cost V 2 bases and J 8 bases, with 12 bases left between them.

A few counts support this clonotype. V usage is TRBV10-3 and J usage is TRBJ1-3, with unresolved D. This CDR3 contains 14 residues. Germline V lookup: CDR1 ENHRY, CDR2 SYGVKD. V lost 2 bases and J lost 5, with 10 bases in between. As DNA, the CDR3 is TGTGCCATCAGTGAGCGGGGTTCGAGAAACACCATATATTTT. Translating it yields CAISERGSRNTIYF.

The V call is TRBV12-3 or TRBV12-4, the J call TRBJ1-2; no clear D. V lost 3 bases and J 4 bases, leaving 30 bases between the germline ends. This CDR3 has 20 amino acids. CDR3 residues: CASSFGPAIAEADRIYGYTF. CDR3 coding DNA: TGTGCCAGCAGTTTCGGACCGGCGATCGCCGAGGCGGACCGGATCTATGGCTACACCTTC.

This clonotype was seen only once. The chain uses TRBV28 and TRBJ2-3, with TRBD2 matching 8 bases. Germline lookup yields CDR1 MDHEN and CDR2 SYDVKM. J gave up 2 bases and V 5 bases, and 6 bases lay outside the gene matches. This CDR3 region has 15 residues. CDR3 nucleotides: TGTGCCAGCAGTCCTTCTAGCGGGTTCACAGATACGCAGTATTTT. It yields the protein CASSPSSGFTDTQYF.

This chain links TRBV7-9 with TRBJ2-1, with 8 nucleotides matching TRBD2. Looked up from germline, CDR1 is SEHNR and CDR2 is FQNEAQ (reference sequence). Trimming at V came to 1 base and at J to 5 bases, leaving 4 bases not matched to a gene. The CDR3 loop spans 15 amino acids. The CDR3 is CASSLGVAGNNEQFF. The CDR3 nucleotides read TGTGCCAGCAGCTTAGGGGTAGCGGGGAACAATGAGCAGTTCTTC.

The sample holds a few counts of this clonotype. The gene calls are TRBV29-1 and TRBJ2-7, with a weak D call TRBD1 (7 bases). Between the trimmed V and J ends, which lost 4 bases and 2 bases, there was a span of 12 bases. Looked up from germline, CDR1 is SQVTM and CDR2 is ANQGSEA. This CDR3 region has 13 residues. The CDR3 DNA sequence: TGCAGCGTTGTTCCCAGGGGGGCCTACGAGCAGTACTTC. Protein product: CSVVPRGAYEQYF.

This clonotype has a handful of counts. V gene TRBV27 combines with J gene TRBJ2-1, with 9 bases fitting TRBD2. Germline V gives CDR1 MNHEY, CDR2 SMNVEV (reference sequence). CDR3 length: 16 residues. V trimming: 5 bases; J trimming: 2 bases; junction bases outside the gene matches: 7. CDR3: CASSPGTSRPYNEQFF. CDR3 coding DNA: TGTGCCAGCAGTCCTGGGACTAGCCGACCCTACAATGAGCAGTTCTTC.

The sample holds a few counts of this clonotype. V usage is TRBV24-1 and J usage is TRBJ2-1; tentatively, D is TRBD1 (5 bases). CDR3 size: 17 residues. Trimming stripped 4 bases from V and 0 bases from J, with 15 bases between. The germline V gene has CDR1 KGHDR and CDR2 SFDVKD. Here the CDR3 DNA reads TGTGCCACCAGTGACCCTACTGACAGTTCCTCCTACAATGAGCAGTTCTTC. Encoded protein: CATSDPTDSSSYNEQFF.

The rearrangement uses TRBV29-1 and TRBJ2-7; 12 bases map to TRBD2. The trim removed 6 bases at V and 0 bases at J, leaving 15 bases unmatched. The CDR3 is made up of 18 amino acids. Looked up from germline, CDR1 is SQVTM and CDR2 is ANQGSEA. This CDR3 reads CSVIGTSGLSPSSYEQYF. In DNA form, the CDR3 reads TGCAGCGTAATTGGGACTAGCGGGCTGTCTCCGAGCTCCTACGAGCAGTACTTC.

This chain joins TRBV20-1 and TRBJ1-2; D unclear. There are 14 residues in the CDR3. Germline CDR1 is DFQATT and CDR2 is SNEGSKA (reference sequence). Deletions cut 5 bases from V and 3 bases from J, with 16 bases between. CDR3 loop: CSAPHTASHYGYTF. The DNA for the CDR3 is TGCAGTGCTCCCCACACCGCCAGCCACTATGGCTACACCTTC.

The chain joins TRBV6-2 or TRBV6-3 to TRBJ2-7; TRBD1 matches at 8 bases. This CDR3 is 14 amino acids long. CDR1 is MNHEY and CDR2 is SVGEGT in the germline V gene. V shed 7 bases, J shed 7 bases, and the junction held 12 bases outside the gene matches. CDR3 nucleotides: TGTGCCAGCACTTGGACAGGGTTAACCAGGGAGCAGTACTTC. Translating it yields CASTWTGLTREQYF.

The genes are TRBV7-2 and TRBJ2-5, with TRBD2 matching 7 bases. The junction had 4 bases not matched to a gene; V was cut back by 5 bases and J by 1 base. The CDR3 has 14 residues. CDR1 and CDR2 from the germline V gene are SGHTA and FQGNSA. DNA of the CDR3: TGTGCCAGCAGCCAGACTAGCAGCCAAGAGACCCAGTACTTC. This encodes CASSQTSSQETQYF.

This rearrangement joins TRBV4-3 to TRBJ2-1; no reliable D call. The CDR3 runs to 15 residues. From germline, CDR1 is LGHNA and CDR2 YSLEER. The germline V and J ends were trimmed by 4 bases and 5 bases, with 15 bases remaining between them. The CDR3 spells CASSPHVLVDNEQFF. Written as DNA, the CDR3 is TGCGCCAGCAGCCCACACGTCCTTGTTGACAATGAGCAGTTCTTC.

This chain uses TRBV4-2 with TRBJ2-1; D is unresolved. Germline lookup yields CDR1 LGHNA and CDR2 YNFKEQ. The CDR3 totals 14 residues. Trimming cost V 0 bases and J 8 bases, with 11 bases left between them. CDR3 nucleotide sequence: TGTGCCAGCAGCCAAGATAAGGCTCTCGATGAGCAGTTCTTC. Translating gives CASSQDKALDEQFF.